Following are 23 T cell receptor beta chains from one sample sequenced in a study of cytomegalovirus exposure and HLA in healthy donors. Researchers ran the PCR with 60 Vbeta and 13 Jbeta primers. Using immunoSEQ multiplex PCR, the repertoire was profiled, and TCRdb retains in-frame clones only, with some absent. The sample consists of some 140,000 clones, 72% of them appearing once. Specimen: PBMCs. All receptors come from a man in his fifties or sixties in good health and CMV-seropositive.

This sequence joins TRBV6-5 and TRBJ2-3; D not certain. Per germline, CDR1 MNHEY and CDR2 SVGAGI. Deletions cut 0 bases from V and 1 base from J, with 8 bases between. The CDR3 sequence is 15 residues long. CDR3 region: CASSYSNPGTDTQYF. In nucleotides, the CDR3 is TGTGCCAGCAGTTACTCGAATCCGGGCACAGATACGCAGTATTTT.

J is TRBJ1-1 and V is TRBV5-1; TRBD1 is a possible D gene (5 bases). Trimming removed 0 bases at V and 5 bases at J, with 23 bases between. The CDR3 spans 18 residues. The germline gives CDR1 SGHRS, CDR2 YFSETQ. The CDR3 sequence is CASSLGRRGPPSGTEAFF. The CDR3 DNA follows: TGCGCCAGCAGCTTGGGGAGGAGGGGACCCCCCTCGGGGACTGAAGCTTTCTTT.

The rearrangement joins TRBV6-1 to TRBJ2-2; 11 nucleotides match TRBD2. The V gene's germline CDR1 is MNHNS and CDR2 SASEGT. After removal of 10 bases from V and 6 bases from J, the junction contained 7 bases not matched to a gene. CDR3 length equals 14 residues. The CDR3, as DNA: TGTGCCACCCCAGCGGGACTAGCGGCCGGGGAGCTGTTTTTT. Translating gives CATPAGLAAGELFF.

The chain has TRBV5-1 and TRBJ2-2; D is perhaps TRBD1 (6 bases). V was cut by 7 bases and J by 0 bases, with 13 bases left in between. CDR1 and CDR2 from the germline V gene are SGHRS and YFSETQ. This CDR3 comprises 15 residues. The CDR3 DNA follows: TGCGCCAGCGGGGGCAGAGGCCCGAACACCGGGGAGCTGTTTTTT. Translating it yields CASGGRGPNTGELFF.

Remarks on this clone: An end of the junction differs from the germline gene, which may be a read error. The chain couples TRBV2 to TRBJ2-7, with TRBD1 matching over 7 bases. Germline CDR1 is SNHLY and CDR2 is FYNNEI. This CDR3 comprises 14 residues. The CDR3 sequence is CASSEGGSFGQENF. The CDR3 region has the DNA TGTGCCAGCAGTGAAGGGGGAAGCTTTGGACAGGAGAACTTC.

The CDR3 protein is CASQRGGGSYEQYF. The CDR3, as DNA: TGTGCCAGCCAACGGGGTGGAGGGTCCTACGAGCAGTACTTC. This chain joins TRBV6-5 and TRBJ2-7; TRBD2 might be the D (6 bases). The CDR3 runs 14 residues. The V end lost 8 bases, the J end lost 1 base, and 15 bases lay between the germline ends. Germline CDR1 MNHEY, CDR2 SVGAGI.

This clone was observed once. The J gene is TRBJ2-3, the V gene TRBV12-5; TRBD1 agrees at 10 bases. The CDR3 length is 15 residues. Per the germline V gene, CDR1 is LGHNT and CDR2 is FRNRAP. J gave up 3 bases and V 5 bases, and 5 bases lay outside the gene matches. The CDR3, as DNA: TGTGCTAGTGGTCCACGGACAGGGGGAACAGATACGCAGTATTTT. Protein product: CASGPRTGGTDTQYF. Based on the CDR3 plus reference TRBV12-5 and TRBJ2-3, the full variable domain is DARVTQTPRHKVTEMGQEVTMRCQPILGHNTVFWYRQTMMQGLELLAYFRNRAPLDDSGMPKDRFSAEMPDATLATLKIQPSEPRDSAVYFCASGPRTGGTDTQYFGPGTRLTVL.

The rearrangement uses TRBV6-5 and TRBJ1-1; 7 nucleotides align to TRBD1. The CDR3 length is 14 residues. V was pared by 5 bases and J by 0 bases, with 3 bases of the junction left unmatched. Germline values: CDR1 MNHEY, CDR2 SVGAGI. This CDR3 is CASSRDSMNTEAFF. The CDR3 DNA follows: TGTGCCAGCAGTCGGGACAGTATGAACACTGAAGCTTTCTTT.

The chain joins TRBV29-1 to TRBJ1-2, with TRBD1 matching 11 bases. Trimming at V came to 7 bases and at J to 7 bases, leaving 8 bases not matched to a gene. The CDR3 sequence is 13 residues long. Germline V gene lookup returns CDR1 SQVTM and CDR2 ANQGSEA. The CDR3 region is CSATGQGASGYTF. CDR3 DNA sequence: TGCAGCGCAACCGGACAGGGGGCTAGTGGCTACACCTTC.

This clone was seen more than once but under ten times. The J gene is TRBJ2-1, the V gene TRBV2, with D maybe TRBD1 (7 bases). The germline gives CDR1 SNHLY, CDR2 FYNNEI. The CDR3 loop spans 13 amino acids. V was pared by 6 bases and J by 7 bases, with 13 bases between. The chain's CDR3 is CASRRDSINEQFF. The CDR3 DNA reads TGTGCCAGCAGGCGGGACAGTATTAATGAGCAGTTCTTC.

The V and J genes are TRBV4-3 and TRBJ2-7; TRBD2 agrees at 9 bases. The CDR3 extends over 17 amino acids. Trimming cost V 1 base and J 2 bases; bases outside gene matches: 9. The germline V gene has CDR1 LGHNA and CDR2 YSLEER. In nucleotides, the CDR3 is TGCGCCAGCAGCCAAGGGGCAGCGGGAGGCACTACCTACGAGCAGTACTTC. This sequence encodes CASSQGAAGGTTYEQYF.

The J gene is TRBJ2-2, the V gene TRBV2; the match to TRBD2 covers 12 bases. Germline CDR1 is SNHLY and CDR2 is FYNNEI. Losses at the gene ends were 3 bases for V and 0 bases for J; bases not matched to a gene: 5. The CDR3 runs 18 residues. CDR3 residues: CASSEYGLAGPNTGELFF. Here the CDR3 DNA reads TGTGCCAGCAGTGAGTATGGACTAGCGGGACCGAACACCGGGGAGCTGTTTTTT.

The chain uses TRBV4-1 and TRBJ2-7; 9 bases are a match to TRBD1. Germline values: CDR1 MGHRA, CDR2 YSYEKL. CDR3 size: 15 residues. V gave up 4 bases and J gave up 5 bases; unmatched junction bases: 9. The CDR3: CASSRFRGQGNEQYF. DNA for the CDR3: TGCGCCAGCAGCCGATTCAGAGGACAGGGGAACGAGCAGTACTTC.

The chain couples TRBV27 to TRBJ2-1, with D tentatively TRBD2 (5 bases). The V and J ends lost 5 bases and 5 bases respectively, with 19 bases between them. CDR1 is MNHEY, CDR2 SMNVEV, per germline (reference sequence). CDR3 length: 16 residues. The CDR3 spells CASSTVGAISHNEQFF. CDR3 DNA sequence: TGTGCCAGCAGTACCGTGGGAGCTATATCTCACAATGAGCAGTTCTTC.

This clone has only one observation. V gene TRBV4-1 combines with J gene TRBJ1-2; 7 bases map to TRBD1. This CDR3 comprises 17 residues. J was trimmed by 0 bases and V by 2 bases; bases with no gene match: 9. Germline V CDR1 and CDR2: MGHRA, YSYEKL. The CDR3 coding sequence is TGCGCCAGCAGCCAAACCCAGGGGGGCACGACTAACTATGGCTACACCTTC. Residues: CASSQTQGGTTNYGYTF.

The gene calls are TRBV10-1 and TRBJ2-5; D perhaps matches TRBD2 (5 bases). The J call may be in error: the DNA end matches TRBJ2-7 better. Germline V gene lookup returns CDR1 WNHNN and CDR2 SYGVQD (reference sequence). This CDR3 has 13 amino acids. CDR3 nucleotide sequence: TGCGCCAGCAGGGATAGGACTGGCGACGAGCAGTACTTC. Protein: CASRDRTGDEQYF.

This clone came up a few times. The chain is built from TRBV5-1 and TRBJ1-1; 8 nucleotides agree with TRBD1. V was pared by 4 bases and J by 1 base, with 3 bases of the junction left unmatched. Per germline, CDR1 SGHRS and CDR2 YFSETQ. The CDR3 runs to 14 residues. CDR3 region: CASSGGQGNTEAFF. The CDR3 DNA sequence: TGCGCCAGCAGCGGCGGACAGGGGAACACTGAAGCTTTCTTT.

This clone was counted only a few times. V gene TRBV7-6 combines with J gene TRBJ2-5, with 8 nucleotides matching TRBD2. J was trimmed by 2 bases and V by 0 bases; bases with no gene match: 8. The CDR3 spans 17 residues. Germline V gene lookup returns CDR1 SGHVS and CDR2 FNYEAQ. The CDR3 spells CASSLAPTGGKQETQYF. The CDR3 DNA sequence: TGTGCCAGCAGCTTAGCGCCGACGGGGGGGAAGCAAGAGACCCAGTACTTC.

The chain joins TRBV6-5 to TRBJ2-2, with 13 nucleotides matching TRBD2. Trimming cost V 0 bases and J 6 bases; bases outside gene matches: 1. Germline CDR1 is MNHEY and CDR2 is SVGAGI. The CDR3 is 16 amino acids. CDR3 in amino acids: CASSYSTSGRSGELFF. CDR3 DNA: TGTGCCAGCAGTTACTCGACTAGCGGGAGGTCCGGGGAGCTGTTTTTT.

The chain employs TRBV27 and TRBJ1-1, with 9 bases lining up with TRBD1. Per the germline V gene, CDR1 is MNHEY and CDR2 is SMNVEV (reference sequence). Trimming at V came to 4 bases and at J to 8 bases, leaving 11 bases not matched to a gene. The length of the CDR3 is 15 residues. For the CDR3, the DNA is TGTGCCAGCAGTTACCACGGCGGGACAGGGCGGGAAGCTTTCTTT. It translates to CASSYHGGTGREAFF.

The chain combines TRBV19 with TRBJ2-2, with 7 bases that match TRBD2. V trimming: 7 bases; J trimming: 6 bases; junction bases outside the gene matches: 2. Germline V lookup: CDR1 LNHDA, CDR2 SQIVND (reference sequence). The CDR3 covers 12 residues. The CDR3 DNA sequence: TGTGCCAGTATTAGCGGGTCCGGGGAGCTGTTTTTT. Its protein product is CASISGSGELFF. The full variable domain, its missing parts supplied by reference TRBV19 and TRBJ2-2, is DGGITQSPKYLFRKEGQNVTLSCEQNLNHDAMYWYRQDPGQGLRLIYYSQIVNDFQKGDIAEGYSVSREKKESFPLTVTSAQKNPTAFYLCASISGSGELFFGEGSRLTVL.

This chain links TRBV6-1 with TRBJ1-2; D gene ambiguous. CDR3 length: 15 amino acids. Trimming removed 3 bases at V and 2 bases at J, with 13 bases between. Germline V gene lookup returns CDR1 MNHNS and CDR2 SASEGT. CDR3 region: CASSDRTGGNYGYTF. DNA of the CDR3: TGTGCCAGCAGTGATAGGACTGGCGGGAACTATGGCTACACCTTC.

V is TRBV18 and J is TRBJ2-5; a weak D match, TRBD2 (9 bases). The closer fit of TRBJ2-7 to the DNA end suggests the J call may be wrong. Germline loops: CDR1 KGHSH, CDR2 LQKENI. The CDR3 runs to 17 residues. The CDR3 DNA sequence: TGTGCCAGCTCACCTCCGGGGACAGGCGGGACTAGCTCCGAGCAGTACTTC. Translating gives CASSPPGTGGTSSEQYF.